A single T cell receptor (beta chain) is shown here with its context. The CDR3 spans 15 residues. In germline, CDR1 is SQVTM, CDR2 ANQGSEA. The germline V and J ends were trimmed by 0 bases and 6 bases, with 16 bases remaining between them. cDNA came from roughly 0.53 to 1 ug RNA primed by random hexamers. TCRdb reanalysed the immunoSEQ multiplex PCR reads using MiXCR and keeps one entry per CDR3 protein. In the table there are 150,000 to 250,000 distinct CDR3 sequences, nearly 95% of which are singletons. Sequencing of TCR beta covered CD8+ and CD4+ T cells obtained from blood. The data derive from a study of CD8 T cells in Susac syndrome.

Sequenced input: CD4+ T cells from PBMCs. This chain links TRBV29-1 with TRBJ2-3; no clear D gene. The source is a human donor with multiple sclerosis. This chain's CDR3 is CSVEDQGRRPDTQYF. Written as DNA, the CDR3 is TGCAGCGTTGAAGATCAAGGACGAAGGCCGGATACGCAGTATTTT.